This T cell receptor (beta chain) originates from a study of blood T cell repertoires in COVID-19. Study context: The United States, Italy and Spain provided the acute and convalescent COVID-19 samples. Sources were T cells, B-cell-depleted T cells, or PBMCs; the material itself was cDNA or gDNA.

In the authors' workflow: Estimation of nucleated cell counts was performed using reference gene primer amplification. TCRdb's table, derived via immunoSEQ multiplex PCR, lists solely in-frame clones and lacks some. V, J and clone size derive from that table, while D and trimming were established from the DNA sequence. Here the sample spans more than 95,000 clones, roughly 90% being singletons. Germline V gives CDR1 MNHEY, CDR2 SVGAGI. J was trimmed by 7 bases and V by 7 bases; bases with no gene match: 7. The length of the CDR3 is 14 residues. The receptor was derived from a human donor in a cohort sampled during active COVID-19. V and J are TRBV6-5 and TRBJ1-6; the match to TRBD1 covers 7 bases. The sequencing sample was made of peripheral blood. The CDR3 loop reads CASNQQGRNSPLHF. The CDR3 DNA is TGTGCCAGCAATCAACAGGGGCGAAATTCACCCCTCCACTTT.